This TCR beta chain was obtained from a study of cytomegalovirus exposure and HLA in healthy donors. With 60 Vbeta and 13 Jbeta primers, the PCR was carried out. Assay: immunoSEQ multiplex PCR; the TCRdb copy retains only in-frame clones and omits some. The table has about 170,000 clones, roughly 80% seen once. Whole-study results and caveats: A few CMV-associated chains proved CMV antigen-specific in vitro.

This CDR3 contains 12 residues. The germline CDR1 and CDR2 sequences are SQVTM and ANQGSEA. V lost 6 bases to trimming and J lost 10 bases, with 19 bases between them. This clone was seen a few times. The antigen remains undetermined. This TCR derives from a male donor in good health and CMV-seronegative. V and J are TRBV29-1 and TRBJ2-7, with a weak D call TRBD1 (6 bases). Sequenced sample: PBMCs. The CDR3 DNA is TGCAGCGTGGAAACAACAGGGACGGGACAGTACTTC. It yields the protein CSVETTGTGQYF.